The rows below give T cell receptor beta chains drawn from one sample of a study of blood T cells in healthy people across ages. TCRdb re-analysed the 5' RACE reads in MiXCR, keeping a single row per CDR3 protein. The table has roughly 680,000 distinct CDR3 sequences, around 48% seen once. Sequencing was done on a sample of blood. The receptors come from a woman in her sixties or seventies in good health. Both conserved end residues are part of each CDR3. Each record gives: clone size, J gene, V gene, D gene, CDR3 protein, CDR3 DNA. The D gene is left open where the match is weak. The size field is filled for only some rows; it gives once, few, many or a size class.

clone_size: once
j_call: TRBJ1-2
v_call: TRBV5-1
d_call: .
cdr3_aa: CASSGGDSFYGYTF
cdr3_nt: TGCGCCAGCAGCGGAGGAGACTCGTTCTATGGCTACACCTTC

clone_size: once
j_call: TRBJ1-6
v_call: TRBV24-1
d_call: TRBD1
cdr3_aa: CATSERDRGRIPLHF
cdr3_nt: TGTGCCACCAGTGAGCGGGACAGGGGGCGAATACCCCTCCACTTT

clone_size: .
j_call: TRBJ1-1
v_call: TRBV11-2
d_call: TRBD1
cdr3_aa: CASSLEPEGAAFF
cdr3_nt: TGTGCCAGCAGCTTAGAGCCGGAGGGGGCGGCTTTCTTT

clone_size: .
j_call: TRBJ1-1
v_call: TRBV7-2
d_call: .
cdr3_aa: CASGWRNTEAFF
cdr3_nt: TGTGCCAGCGGGTGGAGGAACACTGAAGCTTTCTTT

clone_size: many
j_call: TRBJ2-7
v_call: TRBV28
d_call: TRBD2
cdr3_aa: CASSFGGSGSYYEQYF
cdr3_nt: TGTGCCAGCAGTTTCGGGGGTAGCGGGAGTTATTACGAGCAGTACTTC

clone_size: .
j_call: TRBJ2-5
v_call: TRBV12-3/TRBV12-4
d_call: TRBD2
cdr3_aa: CASRYGLAGIDEQYF
cdr3_nt: TGTGCCAGCAGATACGGACTAGCGGGGATCGATGAGCAGTACTTC

clone_size: .
j_call: TRBJ2-5
v_call: TRBV7-2
d_call: .
cdr3_aa: CASSDQGGFQETQYF
cdr3_nt: TGTGCCAGCAGCGATCAAGGAGGGTTCCAAGAGACCCAGTACTTC

clone_size: once
j_call: TRBJ2-3
v_call: TRBV4-2
d_call: .
cdr3_aa: CACSQAAGPSTDTQYF
cdr3_nt: TGTGCCTGCAGCCAAGCGGCGGGACCCTCCACAGATACGCAGTATTTT

clone_size: few
j_call: TRBJ2-3
v_call: TRBV7-2
d_call: .
cdr3_aa: CASTRQGTDTQYF
cdr3_nt: TGTGCCAGCACCAGGCAGGGCACAGATACGCAGTATTTT

clone_size: many
j_call: TRBJ2-5
v_call: TRBV29-1
d_call: .
cdr3_aa: CSVETGTRTQYF
cdr3_nt: TGCAGCGTTGAGACGGGAACAAGGACCCAGTACTTC

clone_size: .
j_call: TRBJ2-7
v_call: TRBV28
d_call: TRBD1
cdr3_aa: CASSRLDRSWDEQYF
cdr3_nt: TGTGCCAGCAGTCGGTTGGACAGGTCTTGGGACGAGCAGTACTTC

clone_size: many
j_call: TRBJ2-7
v_call: TRBV21-1
d_call: .
cdr3_aa: CASSKGQGRNEQYF
cdr3_nt: TGTGCCAGCAGCAAAGGTCAGGGGAGGAACGAGCAGTACTTC

clone_size: .
j_call: TRBJ2-7
v_call: TRBV9
d_call: .
cdr3_aa: CASSPRSFSYEQYF
cdr3_nt: TGTGCCAGCAGCCCTAGGAGCTTCTCCTACGAGCAGTACTTC

clone_size: .
j_call: TRBJ2-7
v_call: TRBV7-2
d_call: .
cdr3_aa: CASSYKDGAYEQYF
cdr3_nt: TGTGCCAGCAGCTACAAGGACGGGGCCTACGAGCAGTACTTC

clone_size: few
j_call: TRBJ2-7
v_call: TRBV7-2
d_call: TRBD2
cdr3_aa: CASSLVRREAGYEQYF
cdr3_nt: TGTGCCAGCAGCTTAGTCCGGCGGGAGGCAGGGTACGAGCAGTACTTC

clone_size: many
j_call: TRBJ2-5
v_call: TRBV7-2
d_call: .
cdr3_aa: CASSSTRQSQETQYF
cdr3_nt: TGTGCCAGCAGCTCTACCAGACAGTCACAAGAGACCCAGTACTTC

clone_size: many
j_call: TRBJ2-3
v_call: TRBV5-1
d_call: TRBD2
cdr3_aa: CASSLAGGTDTQYF
cdr3_nt: TGCGCCAGCAGCTTAGCGGGGGGCACAGATACGCAGTATTTT

clone_size: .
j_call: TRBJ1-2
v_call: TRBV29-1
d_call: TRBD1
cdr3_aa: CSGTGAGTYGYTF
cdr3_nt: TGCAGCGGCACAGGGGCGGGAACCTATGGCTACACCTTC

clone_size: few
j_call: TRBJ1-2
v_call: TRBV12-3/TRBV12-4
d_call: TRBD1
cdr3_aa: CASSDRGFYGYTF
cdr3_nt: TGTGCCAGCAGCGACAGGGGATTCTATGGCTACACCTTC

clone_size: .
j_call: TRBJ2-7
v_call: TRBV20-1
d_call: TRBD1
cdr3_aa: CSAHDRGRYEQYF
cdr3_nt: TGCAGTGCCCATGACAGGGGAAGGTACGAGCAGTACTTC

clone_size: .
j_call: TRBJ2-2
v_call: TRBV4-2
d_call: .
cdr3_aa: CASSPDRSSRGTGELFF
cdr3_nt: TGTGCCAGCAGCCCCGACCGATCCAGCAGGGGCACCGGGGAGCTGTTTTTT

clone_size: .
j_call: TRBJ2-7
v_call: TRBV6-5
d_call: .
cdr3_aa: CASSSLGSRGTYEQYF
cdr3_nt: TGTGCCAGCAGTTCTTTAGGGTCCCGGGGTACCTACGAGCAGTACTTC

clone_size: few
j_call: TRBJ2-5
v_call: TRBV20-1
d_call: .
cdr3_aa: CSAWEEKQETQYF
cdr3_nt: TGCAGTGCGTGGGAAGAGAAACAAGAGACCCAGTACTTC

clone_size: .
j_call: TRBJ2-5
v_call: TRBV7-6
d_call: TRBD1
cdr3_aa: CASSLEPGQGGETQYF
cdr3_nt: TGTGCCAGCAGCCTCGAACCGGGACAGGGAGGCGAGACCCAGTACTTC

clone_size: .
j_call: TRBJ1-5
v_call: TRBV6-2/TRBV6-3
d_call: .
cdr3_aa: CASPPLSNQPQHF
cdr3_nt: TGTGCCAGCCCCCCACTTAGCAATCAGCCCCAGCATTTT

clone_size: few
j_call: TRBJ2-5
v_call: TRBV7-9
d_call: TRBD1
cdr3_aa: CASSHRTGVQETQYF
cdr3_nt: TGTGCCAGCAGCCACCGGACAGGCGTCCAAGAGACCCAGTACTTC

clone_size: few
j_call: TRBJ2-1
v_call: TRBV10-3
d_call: .
cdr3_aa: CAISEGRSYNEQFF
cdr3_nt: TGTGCCATCAGTGAGGGCAGATCCTACAATGAGCAGTTCTTC

clone_size: .
j_call: TRBJ2-7
v_call: TRBV4-2
d_call: TRBD2
cdr3_aa: CASSQEGLASGSWAYEQYF
cdr3_nt: TGTGCCAGCAGCCAAGAAGGATTGGCTAGCGGGAGCTGGGCGTACGAGCAGTACTTC

clone_size: few
j_call: TRBJ2-1
v_call: TRBV20-1
d_call: .
cdr3_aa: CSAGGQPAYNEQFF
cdr3_nt: TGCAGTGCCGGGGGGCAACCAGCCTACAATGAGCAGTTCTTC

clone_size: .
j_call: TRBJ2-5
v_call: TRBV20-1
d_call: TRBD2
cdr3_aa: CSYTPWAGAQETQYF
cdr3_nt: TGCAGTTATACCCCTTGGGCGGGAGCCCAAGAGACCCAGTACTTC

clone_size: many
j_call: TRBJ2-5
v_call: TRBV9
d_call: .
cdr3_aa: CASSVRGQETQYF
cdr3_nt: TGTGCCAGCAGCGTACGGGGCCAAGAGACCCAGTACTTC

clone_size: .
j_call: TRBJ2-6
v_call: TRBV20-1
d_call: .
cdr3_aa: CSASHPGSGANVLTF
cdr3_nt: TGCAGTGCTAGTCATCCCGGCTCTGGGGCCAACGTCCTGACTTTC

clone_size: once
j_call: TRBJ2-7
v_call: TRBV20-1
d_call: .
cdr3_aa: CSALAGTRSAYEQYF
cdr3_nt: TGCAGTGCCCTGGCCGGGACGAGGTCTGCTTACGAGCAGTACTTC

clone_size: many
j_call: TRBJ2-5
v_call: TRBV29-1
d_call: TRBD1
cdr3_aa: CSANLDVGQGVQETQYF
cdr3_nt: TGCAGCGCTAACCTAGATGTTGGACAGGGCGTCCAAGAGACCCAGTACTTC

clone_size: once
j_call: TRBJ2-1
v_call: TRBV28
d_call: TRBD2
cdr3_aa: CASSFRLAGFINEQFF
cdr3_nt: TGTGCCAGCAGTTTCCGACTAGCGGGATTTATCAATGAGCAGTTCTTC

clone_size: few
j_call: TRBJ2-7
v_call: TRBV4-2
d_call: .
cdr3_aa: CASSQMKGDQIYYEQYF
cdr3_nt: TGTGCCAGCAGCCAAATGAAAGGGGACCAAATATACTACGAGCAGTACTTC

clone_size: .
j_call: TRBJ1-2
v_call: TRBV27
d_call: .
cdr3_aa: CASSPRGYYGYTF
cdr3_nt: TGTGCCAGCAGCCCAAGAGGCTACTATGGCTACACCTTC

clone_size: .
j_call: TRBJ1-4
v_call: TRBV18
d_call: .
cdr3_aa: CVSSQGLSEKLFF
cdr3_nt: TGTGTCAGCTCTCAGGGGTTGTCTGAAAAACTGTTTTTT

clone_size: few
j_call: TRBJ2-5
v_call: TRBV27
d_call: TRBD2
cdr3_aa: CASSLIAGQTQYF
cdr3_nt: TGTGCCAGCAGTTTAATAGCGGGACAGACCCAGTACTTC

clone_size: few
j_call: TRBJ1-5
v_call: TRBV29-1
d_call: .
cdr3_aa: CSVGQGNQPQHF
cdr3_nt: TGCAGCGTTGGACAGGGCAATCAGCCCCAGCATTTT

clone_size: .
j_call: TRBJ2-7
v_call: TRBV2
d_call: .
cdr3_aa: CASGMVSYEQYF
cdr3_nt: TGTGCCAGCGGCATGGTCTCCTACGAGCAGTACTTC

clone_size: many
j_call: TRBJ2-7
v_call: TRBV28
d_call: TRBD2
cdr3_aa: CASLLRLSGLVPYEQYF
cdr3_nt: TGTGCCAGCCTCCTTAGGCTTTCGGGACTAGTCCCCTACGAGCAGTACTTC

clone_size: .
j_call: TRBJ1-5
v_call: TRBV7-9
d_call: .
cdr3_aa: CASSSTDGGGGNQPQHF
cdr3_nt: TGTGCCAGCAGCTCCACTGACGGCGGGGGAGGCAATCAGCCCCAGCATTTT

clone_size: .
j_call: TRBJ2-2
v_call: TRBV18
d_call: .
cdr3_aa: CASSGTRNTGELFF
cdr3_nt: TGTGCCAGCTCGGGGACTCGGAACACCGGGGAGCTGTTTTTT

clone_size: .
j_call: TRBJ1-6
v_call: TRBV20-1
d_call: .
cdr3_aa: CSARSSNSPLHF
cdr3_nt: TGCAGTGCTAGGTCGTCGAATTCACCCCTCCACTTT

clone_size: .
j_call: TRBJ2-7
v_call: TRBV2
d_call: TRBD2
cdr3_aa: CASSPRGRDSYEQYF
cdr3_nt: TGTGCCAGCAGCCCCCGGGGGAGGGACTCCTACGAGCAGTACTTC

clone_size: few
j_call: TRBJ2-7
v_call: TRBV7-9
d_call: TRBD1
cdr3_aa: CASSPTRMTGFGKREQYF
cdr3_nt: TGTGCCAGCAGTCCAACCCGAATGACAGGGTTCGGGAAAAGGGAGCAGTACTTC

clone_size: few
j_call: TRBJ2-2
v_call: TRBV9
d_call: .
cdr3_aa: CASGRKNTGELFF
cdr3_nt: TGTGCCAGCGGTCGGAAGAACACCGGGGAGCTGTTTTTT

clone_size: .
j_call: TRBJ1-2
v_call: TRBV18
d_call: TRBD1
cdr3_aa: CASSVTGENYGYTF
cdr3_nt: TGTGCCAGCTCAGTCACAGGGGAAAACTATGGCTACACCTTC

clone_size: once
j_call: TRBJ2-1
v_call: TRBV20-1
d_call: TRBD2
cdr3_aa: CSARRDSGRASYNEQFF
cdr3_nt: TGCAGTGCTAGACGGGATAGCGGGAGGGCTTCCTACAATGAGCAGTTCTTC

clone_size: few
j_call: TRBJ2-7
v_call: TRBV7-2
d_call: TRBD1
cdr3_aa: CASSKRQGSPYEQYF
cdr3_nt: TGTGCCAGCTCCAAGAGACAGGGGAGCCCCTACGAGCAGTACTTC

clone_size: .
j_call: TRBJ2-3
v_call: TRBV7-2
d_call: .
cdr3_aa: CASRRLLTDTQYF
cdr3_nt: TGTGCCAGCAGAAGGTTACTCACAGATACGCAGTATTTT

clone_size: .
j_call: TRBJ2-1
v_call: TRBV15
d_call: .
cdr3_aa: CATSKAPRNSPYNEQFF
cdr3_nt: TGTGCCACCAGCAAAGCACCGCGAAACTCACCATACAATGAGCAGTTCTTC

clone_size: once
j_call: TRBJ1-5
v_call: TRBV6-2/TRBV6-3
d_call: TRBD1
cdr3_aa: CASSVQGVAQPQHF
cdr3_nt: TGTGCCAGCAGTGTACAGGGGGTGGCTCAGCCCCAGCATTTT

clone_size: few
j_call: TRBJ2-7
v_call: TRBV20-1
d_call: TRBD1
cdr3_aa: CSARDGQEGTYEQYF
cdr3_nt: TGCAGTGCTAGAGACGGACAGGAAGGGACCTACGAGCAGTACTTC

clone_size: few
j_call: TRBJ2-5
v_call: TRBV27
d_call: TRBD2
cdr3_aa: CASSREVQETQYF
cdr3_nt: TGTGCCAGCTCGCGGGAGGTCCAAGAGACCCAGTACTTC

clone_size: few
j_call: TRBJ1-6
v_call: TRBV12-3/TRBV12-4
d_call: TRBD1
cdr3_aa: CASSYSGTANNSPLHF
cdr3_nt: TGTGCCAGCAGTTATTCCGGGACAGCAAATAATTCACCCCTCCACTTT